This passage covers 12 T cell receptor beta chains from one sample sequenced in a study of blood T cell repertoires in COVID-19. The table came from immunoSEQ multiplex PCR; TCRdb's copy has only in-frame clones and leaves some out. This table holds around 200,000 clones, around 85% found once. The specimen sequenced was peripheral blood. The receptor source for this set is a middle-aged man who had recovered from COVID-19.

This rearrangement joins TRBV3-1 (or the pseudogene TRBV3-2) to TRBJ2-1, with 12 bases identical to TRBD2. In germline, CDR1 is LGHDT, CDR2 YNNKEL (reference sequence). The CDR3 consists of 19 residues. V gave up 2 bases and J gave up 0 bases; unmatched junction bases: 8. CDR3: CASSQLGTSGLSSYNEQFF. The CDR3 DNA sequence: TGTGCCAGCAGCCAACTCGGGACTAGCGGGCTAAGCTCCTACAATGAGCAGTTCTTC.

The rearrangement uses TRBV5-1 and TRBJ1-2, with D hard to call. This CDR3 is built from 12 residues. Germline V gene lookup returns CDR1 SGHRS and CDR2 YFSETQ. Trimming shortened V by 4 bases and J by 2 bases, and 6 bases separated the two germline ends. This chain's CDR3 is CASSPVNYGYTF. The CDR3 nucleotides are TGCGCCAGCAGCCCAGTGAACTATGGCTACACCTTC.

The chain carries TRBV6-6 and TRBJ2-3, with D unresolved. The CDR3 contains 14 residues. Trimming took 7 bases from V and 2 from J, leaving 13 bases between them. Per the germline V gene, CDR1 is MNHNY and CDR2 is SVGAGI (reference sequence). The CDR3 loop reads CASTDPRITDTQYF. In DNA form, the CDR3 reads TGTGCCAGCACCGACCCGAGGATCACAGATACGCAGTATTTT.

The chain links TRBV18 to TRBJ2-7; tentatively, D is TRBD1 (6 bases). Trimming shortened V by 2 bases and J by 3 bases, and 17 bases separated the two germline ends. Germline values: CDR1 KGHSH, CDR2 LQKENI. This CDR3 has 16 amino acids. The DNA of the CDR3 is TGTGCCAGCTCACCAGAACTAACAGGGAACGACTACGAGCAGTACTTC. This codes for CASSPELTGNDYEQYF.

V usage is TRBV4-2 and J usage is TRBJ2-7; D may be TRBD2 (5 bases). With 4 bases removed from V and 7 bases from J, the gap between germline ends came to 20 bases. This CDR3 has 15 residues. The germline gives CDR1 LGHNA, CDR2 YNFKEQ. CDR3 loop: CASSLNPDREGEQYF. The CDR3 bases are TGTGCCAGCAGCCTTAACCCGGACCGAGAGGGAGAGCAGTACTTC.

The CDR3 coding sequence is TGTGCCAGCAGTGAAGGGTGGAGTAGGGAGACCCAGTACTTC. This translates into CASSEGWSRETQYF. This chain connects TRBV6-1 to TRBJ2-5; no definite D call. CDR3 size: 14 residues. Per germline, CDR1 MNHNS and CDR2 SASEGT. Trimming cost V 1 base and J 5 bases, with 11 bases left between them.

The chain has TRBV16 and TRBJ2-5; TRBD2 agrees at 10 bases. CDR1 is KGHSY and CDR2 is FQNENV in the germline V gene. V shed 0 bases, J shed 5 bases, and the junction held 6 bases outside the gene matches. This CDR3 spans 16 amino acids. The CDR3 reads CASSQSSSSGSETQYF. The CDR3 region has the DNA TGTGCCAGCAGCCAATCTTCATCTAGCGGGAGTGAGACCCAGTACTTC.

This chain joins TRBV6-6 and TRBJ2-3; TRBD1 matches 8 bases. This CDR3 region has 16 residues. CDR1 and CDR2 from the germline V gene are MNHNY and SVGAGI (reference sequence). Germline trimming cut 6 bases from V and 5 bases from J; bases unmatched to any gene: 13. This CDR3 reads CASRLTDRGGGDTQYF. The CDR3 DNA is TGTGCCAGCAGGCTGACAGACAGGGGCGGTGGAGATACGCAGTATTTT.

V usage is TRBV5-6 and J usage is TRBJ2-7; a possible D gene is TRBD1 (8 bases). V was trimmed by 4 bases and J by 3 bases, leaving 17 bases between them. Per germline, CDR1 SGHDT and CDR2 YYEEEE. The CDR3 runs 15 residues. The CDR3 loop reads CASSAPTGGVYEQYF. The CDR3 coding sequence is TGTGCCAGCAGCGCACCAACAGGGGGGGTCTACGAGCAGTACTTC.

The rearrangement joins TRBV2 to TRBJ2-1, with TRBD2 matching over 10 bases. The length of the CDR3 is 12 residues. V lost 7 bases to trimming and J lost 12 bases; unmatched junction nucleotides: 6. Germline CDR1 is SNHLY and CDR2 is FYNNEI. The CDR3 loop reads CASTQGLATQFF. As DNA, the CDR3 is TGTGCCAGCACTCAGGGACTAGCGACGCAGTTCTTC.

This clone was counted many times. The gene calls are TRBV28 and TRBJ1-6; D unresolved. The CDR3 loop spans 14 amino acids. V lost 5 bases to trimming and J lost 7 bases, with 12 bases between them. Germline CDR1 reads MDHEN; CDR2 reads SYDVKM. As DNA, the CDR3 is TGTGCCAGCAGTAGCGGGAGTGAAAATTCACCCCTCCACTTT. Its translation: CASSSGSENSPLHF.

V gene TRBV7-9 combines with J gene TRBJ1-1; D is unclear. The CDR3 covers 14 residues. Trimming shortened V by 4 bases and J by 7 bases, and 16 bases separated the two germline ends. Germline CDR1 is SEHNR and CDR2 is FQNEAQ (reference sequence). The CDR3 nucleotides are TGTGCCAGCAGCTCCTACAGTTCTTGGCGTGAAGCTTTCTTT. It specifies CASSSYSSWREAFF.